These T cell receptor beta chains were read from a single sample in a study of T cell changes during pregnancy in multiple sclerosis. Method: immunoSEQ multiplex PCR; TCRdb's copy keeps in-frame clones and lacks some. This table has fewer than 75,000 clones, roughly 90% appearing once. Sample: CD8+ T cells from peripheral blood mononuclear cells, taken before pregnancy. The receptors here all came from a female donor with multiple sclerosis, enrolled in a pregnancy study. The CDR3 runs from the conserved cysteine through the conserved F or W. A D gene is named only where the DNA matches it firmly. Clone size is not always given. Where it is, it says once, few, many or a class for expanded clones.

TRBJ1-1,-,TRBV6-1,-,CASSERTGDQTEAFF,TGTGCCAGCAGTGAACGTACGGGGGACCAAACTGAAGCTTTCTTT
TRBJ1-1,-,TRBV7-9,-,CASRPLVGGSTEAFF,TGTGCCAGCAGACCCCTCGTTGGGGGGAGCACTGAAGCTTTCTTT
TRBJ2-1,-,TRBV9,-,CASSVEWGGAWEQFF,TGTGCCAGCAGCGTAGAGTGGGGGGGGGCCTGGGAGCAGTTCTTC
TRBJ2-7,once,TRBV5-1,TRBD1,CASSLGDRELVEQYF,TGCGCCAGCAGCTTAGGGGACAGGGAGTTGGTAGAGCAGTACTTC
TRBJ2-6,-,TRBV27,-,CASSRGAEGANVLTF,TGTGCCAGCAGCAGGGGCGCGGAAGGGGCCAACGTCCTGACTTTC
TRBJ1-1,-,TRBV7-9,TRBD1,CASSFGRQGYTEAFF,TGTGCCAGCAGCTTTGGGAGACAGGGCTATACTGAAGCTTTCTTT
TRBJ2-2,-,TRBV9,TRBD2,CASSHSGGTGELFF,TGTGCCAGCAGCCACTCGGGGGGCACCGGGGAGCTGTTTTTT
TRBJ1-2,-,TRBV19,-,CASSTGGANYGYTF,TGTGCCAGTAGTACCGGGGGAGCTAACTATGGCTACACCTTC
TRBJ2-7,-,TRBV18,TRBD1,CASSPTGGKSYEQYF,TGTGCCAGCTCACCGACAGGGGGGAAAAGCTACGAGCAGTACTTC
TRBJ1-2,-,TRBV9,TRBD1,CASSAVTGTYGYTF,TGTGCCAGCAGCGCAGTGACAGGGACTTATGGCTACACCTTC
TRBJ2-7,-,TRBV6-5,-,CASSYSFTPLTYEQYF,TGTGCCAGCAGTTACTCGTTTACACCACTGACTTACGAGCAGTACTTC
TRBJ2-3,-,TRBV5-4,-,CASSLDRDRMGIDTQYF,TGTGCCAGCAGCTTGGACAGGGACCGGATGGGGATCGATACGCAGTATTTT
TRBJ1-2,-,TRBV5-1,-,CASSLTGSNGYTF,TGCGCCAGCAGCTTGACGGGGTCTAATGGCTACACCTTC
TRBJ2-3,-,TRBV6-6,-,CASSYVQSTDTQYF,TGTGCCAGCAGTTATGTCCAGAGCACAGATACGCAGTATTTT
TRBJ2-1,-,TRBV5-1,TRBD2,CASGSPSGSAYNEQFF,TGCGCCAGCGGATCCCCGAGCGGGAGTGCCTACAATGAGCAGTTCTTC
TRBJ2-3,-,TRBV6-6,-,CASRLPPSDTQYF,TGTGCCAGCAGGCTACCCCCTTCAGATACGCAGTATTTT
TRBJ1-2,-,TRBV11-2,-,CASAGPPGYGYTF,TGTGCCAGCGCCGGGCCACCAGGGTATGGCTACACCTTC
TRBJ2-7,once,TRBV7-6,TRBD1,CASSSRDRFYEQYF,TGTGCCAGCAGCTCCCGGGACAGGTTCTACGAGCAGTACTTC
TRBJ1-2,few,TRBV16,-,CASSFRPDSYGYTF,TGTGCCAGCAGCTTTCGCCCAGACAGCTATGGCTACACCTTC
TRBJ1-2,-,TRBV14,-,CASSQTLGGASYGYTF,TGTGCCAGCAGCCAAACCCTGGGGGGGGCGTCGTATGGCTACACCTTC
TRBJ1-4,-,TRBV19,-,CASSIWGEELFF,TGTGCCAGTAGTATATGGGGGGAGGAACTGTTTTTT
TRBJ2-1,-,TRBV7-2,TRBD2,CASSLGAGAYNEQFF,TGTGCCAGCAGCTTAGGAGCGGGGGCCTACAATGAGCAGTTCTTC
TRBJ2-1,-,TRBV5-1,TRBD2,CASSVGSGLAVEQFF,TGCGCCAGCAGCGTGGGCTCAGGACTAGCCGTGGAGCAGTTCTTC
TRBJ2-3,-,TRBV4-1,-,CASSQEPVGSSDSSTDTQYF,TGCGCCAGCAGCCAAGAACCCGTGGGGTCTAGCGATTCTAGCACAGATACGCAGTATTTT
TRBJ2-7,-,TRBV29-1,-,CSAQRDLSYEQYF,TGCAGCGCGCAACGGGACTTATCCTACGAGCAGTACTTC
TRBJ1-1,-,TRBV6-1,-,CASSEDPGLNTEAFF,TGTGCCAGCAGTGAAGATCCGGGATTGAACACTGAAGCTTTCTTT
TRBJ2-5,-,TRBV7-3,-,CASSLYGGPQETQYF,TGTGCCAGCAGCTTATACGGGGGGCCCCAAGAGACCCAGTACTTC
TRBJ1-6,few,TRBV7-9,-,CASSLLQGDSPLHF,TGTGCCAGCAGCTTATTACAGGGAGATTCACCCCTCCACTTT
TRBJ2-7,-,TRBV4-1,TRBD2,CASSQDPGGSSYEQYF,TGCGCCAGCAGCCAAGATCCCGGGGGGAGCTCCTACGAGCAGTACTTC
TRBJ1-2,-,TRBV4-1,-,CASSQEDSIYGYTF,TGCGCCAGCAGCCAAGAGGACTCAATCTATGGCTACACCTTC
TRBJ2-7,-,TRBV2,TRBD1,CASSLQGGSYEQYF,TGTGCCAGCTCTTTACAGGGGGGCTCCTACGAGCAGTACTTC
TRBJ1-6,-,TRBV2,-,CASEQGSPSLYSPLHF,TGTGCCAGTGAACAGGGTTCCCCCTCCTTGTACTCACCCCTCCACTTT
TRBJ2-7,-,TRBV6-5,-,CASSYSTDATYEQYF,TGTGCCAGCAGTTACTCGACAGATGCTACCTACGAGCAGTACTTC
TRBJ1-1,-,TRBV27,-,CASSPGTGDTEAFF,TGTGCCAGCAGTCCAGGGACGGGGGACACTGAAGCTTTCTTT
TRBJ1-1,-,TRBV5-1,TRBD1,CASSLDRGGAFF,TGCGCCAGCAGCCTAGACAGGGGCGGCGCTTTCTTT
TRBJ2-7,-,TRBV27,TRBD2,CASQPLAGGSEQYF,TGTGCCAGCCAACCACTAGCGGGGGGCTCCGAGCAGTACTTC
TRBJ2-5,-,TRBV5-1,TRBD2,CANEGSGGRETQYF,TGCGCCAACGAGGGGAGCGGGGGGAGGGAGACCCAGTACTTC
TRBJ2-3,-,TRBV5-4,-,CASSDFRDTQYF,TGTGCCAGCAGCGACTTTAGGGATACGCAGTATTTT
TRBJ2-6,-,TRBV6-5,-,CASSYSPGNGANVLTF,TGTGCCAGCAGTTACTCGCCAGGGAATGGGGCCAACGTCCTGACTTTC
TRBJ2-1,-,TRBV29-1,-,CSVDVAVSYNEQFF,TGCAGCGTTGACGTAGCGGTCTCCTACAATGAGCAGTTCTTC
TRBJ2-5,-,TRBV30,-,CAWSRTEETQYF,TGTGCCTGGAGTCGGACAGAAGAGACCCAGTACTTC
TRBJ2-1,-,TRBV27,TRBD1,CASSGQGSYNEQFF,TGTGCCAGCAGCGGACAGGGGTCCTACAATGAGCAGTTCTTC
TRBJ1-1,-,TRBV4-1,-,CASSQVGLDEAFF,TGCGCCAGCAGCCAAGTTGGACTCGATGAAGCTTTCTTT
TRBJ2-7,-,TRBV5-1,-,CASKSTYEQYF,TGCGCCAGCAAGAGTACCTACGAGCAGTACTTC
TRBJ2-3,-,TRBV5-6,-,CASSLGVGGEADTQYF,TGTGCCAGCAGCTTGGGGGTAGGGGGAGAGGCAGATACGCAGTATTTT
TRBJ2-3,-,TRBV9,TRBD2,CASSTQSGGVTDTQYF,TGTGCCAGCAGCACTCAAAGCGGGGGGGTCACAGATACGCAGTATTTT
TRBJ2-3,-,TRBV5-6,TRBD1,CASSPGTGPSSQYF,TGTGCCAGCAGCCCCGGGACAGGGCCTTCATCGCAGTATTTT
TRBJ1-5,few,TRBV9,TRBD1,CASSAGGDSRNQPQHF,TGTGCCAGCAGCGCAGGAGGGGACAGCAGAAATCAGCCCCAGCATTTT
TRBJ1-1,-,TRBV5-1,TRBD1,CASSQAGGLVAEAFF,TGCGCCAGCAGCCAGGCAGGGGGTTTGGTCGCTGAAGCTTTCTTT
TRBJ2-7,-,TRBV18,-,CASSQGSDEQYF,TGTGCCAGCTCACAGGGGTCGGACGAGCAGTACTTC
TRBJ2-5,-,TRBV15,-,CATSRVGEVGETQYF,TGTGCCACCAGCCGGGTGGGGGAGGTGGGGGAGACCCAGTACTTC
TRBJ2-1,-,TRBV9,TRBD2,CASSGGSGGRVEQFF,TGTGCCAGCAGCGGGGGGTCGGGGGGGCGAGTGGAGCAGTTCTTC